A selection of T cell receptor beta chains follows, all from one sample in a study of blood T cell repertoires in COVID-19. The data were produced by immunoSEQ multiplex PCR, yet TCRdb's version contains in-frame clones alone and is incomplete. The sample records around 130,000 clones, almost 85% being singletons. Sequencing input: peripheral blood. The receptors shown here come from a man over 45 with acute or convalescent COVID-19. Each CDR3 is given with its conserved first and last residue. The D gene is left open where the match is weak. Some rows mark clone size as missing; the rest say once, few, many or name a class of expanded clone.

TRBJ1-2,-,TRBV5-1,-,TGCGCCAGCAGCTTGTTCCCAGGGAACTATGGCTACACCTTC,CASSLFPGNYGYTF
TRBJ2-3,few,TRBV4-2,TRBD2,TGTGCCAGCAGCCAAGAACTAGCGGGAGGACCAGATACGCAGTATTTT,CASSQELAGGPDTQYF
TRBJ2-1,-,TRBV28,-,TGTGCCAGCAGTAGACTAGAGCATTACAATGAGCAGTTCTTC,CASSRLEHYNEQFF
TRBJ1-2,-,TRBV19,TRBD1,TGTGCCAGTAGGACTACAGGGGGCGCGTCTAACTATGGCTACACCTTC,CASRTTGGASNYGYTF
TRBJ1-2,-,TRBV9,-,TGTGCCAGCAGCGTCGGGGGGTTAGCTAACTATGGCTACACCTTC,CASSVGGLANYGYTF
TRBJ2-1,-,TRBV7-8,TRBD1,TGTGCCAGCAGCTTCGGGTATACTACAGGGGGCTCCTACAATGAGCAGTTCTTC,CASSFGYTTGGSYNEQFF
TRBJ2-7,-,TRBV7-9,TRBD1,TGTGCCAGCAGCTTAATAGGGGGCAAATACGAGCAGTACTTC,CASSLIGGKYEQYF
TRBJ1-1,-,TRBV27,-,TGTGCCAGCAGACGTTATGCGGGGTTGAACACTGAAGCTTTCTTT,CASRRYAGLNTEAFF
TRBJ2-7,-,TRBV11-3,-,TGTGCCAGCAGCCCCTACCTCGACAGCTCCCCCAGCTCCTACGAGCAGTACTTC,CASSPYLDSSPSSYEQYF
TRBJ1-5,-,TRBV19,-,TGTGCCAGTAGCTCAGGGTATGGCAATCAGCCCCAGCATTTT,CASSSGYGNQPQHF
TRBJ2-3,-,TRBV7-3,-,TGTGCCAGCAGTAGGGGCGGCGGCACAGATACGCAGTATTTT,CASSRGGGTDTQYF
TRBJ2-6,once,TRBV5-6,-,TGTGCCAGCAGTTGGGCGATTCGGACAGAGAGCTCTGGGGCCAACGTCCTGACTTTC,CASSWAIRTESSGANVLTF